These 10 T cell receptor beta chains were all obtained from the same sample, sequenced in a study of beta chain features in type 1 diabetes. Expressed TCRB transcripts were sequenced because the isolated RNA had all been reverse transcribed beforehand. Repertoires were generated with immunoSEQ multiplex PCR, while TCRdb's copy carries only in-frame clones and drops some. Among 230,000 or so clones, roughly 17% were seen once, and the ten largest hold approximately 0.081%. No antigen has been identified for these receptors. General study points: Shortening that was moderate but significant affected the TCRB CDR3s of Type 1 diabetes patients in all four CD4+ subsets.

The material sequenced was naive CD4+ T cells from blood. Receptors originate from a man aged 30-40 years with type 1 diabetes.

The chain couples TRBV5-1 to TRBJ2-5, with 7 bases that match TRBD2. CDR3 size: 15 residues. The ends lost 0 bases at V and 1 base at J; junction bases unmatched: 3. Germline assignment: CDR1 SGHRS and CDR2 YFSETQ. Written as DNA, the CDR3 is TGCGCCAGCAGCTTGGCACCGGGGGGCCAAGAGACCCAGTACTTC. It encodes CASSLAPGGQETQYF. Together with reference TRBV5-1 and TRBJ2-5, the CDR3 gives the full variable domain: KAGVTQTPRYLIKTRGQQVTLSCSPISGHRSVSWYQQTPGQGLQFLFEYFSETQRNKGNFPGRFSGRQFSNSRSEMNVSTLELGDSALYLCASSLAPGGQETQYFGPGTRLLVL.

This clone was recorded a few times. J is TRBJ1-2 and V is TRBV30; 9 bases match TRBD1. CDR3 length: 13 residues. Losses at the gene ends were 4 bases for V and 8 bases for J; bases not matched to a gene: 8. CDR1 GTSNPN and CDR2 SVGIG come from the germline V gene (reference sequence). CDR3 DNA sequence: TGTGCCTGGACCGGGACAGGGATTTCGGGCTACACCTTC. This translates into CAWTGTGISGYTF.

Only a few counts were recorded for this clone. The chain joins TRBV29-1 to TRBJ1-2; the D is unclear. V dropped 5 bases and J dropped 2 bases, with 9 bases sitting between them. Germline values: CDR1 SQVTM, CDR2 ANQGSEA. This CDR3 comprises 12 residues. CDR3 bases: TGCAGCGTTAAGACGGCCAACTATGGCTACACCTTC. Amino acid sequence: CSVKTANYGYTF.

The V call is TRBV19, the J call TRBJ2-2; D is undetermined. V was pared by 4 bases and J by 5 bases, with 8 bases between. This CDR3 comprises 13 residues. Per the germline V gene, CDR1 is LNHDA and CDR2 is SQIVND (reference sequence). The CDR3 reads CASSNRVTGELFF. CDR3 sequence (DNA): TGTGCCAGTAGTAATAGGGTAACCGGGGAGCTGTTTTTT.

The gene calls are TRBV10-3 and TRBJ2-1; tentative D call: TRBD1 (6 bases). The germline gives CDR1 ENHRY, CDR2 SYGVKD. V lost 6 bases and J lost 6, with 12 bases in between. CDR3 length: 13 amino acids. CDR3 nucleotides: TGTGCCATCAGAAACAGGGACCGCAATGAGCAGTTCTTC. Translation gives CAIRNRDRNEQFF.

CDR3 protein: CASSLGLNTDTQYF. The CDR3 DNA follows: TGTGCCAGCAGTTTAGGCCTAAACACAGATACGCAGTATTTT. The chain joins TRBV27 to TRBJ2-3, with D hard to call. Per the germline V gene, CDR1 is MNHEY and CDR2 is SMNVEV (reference sequence). The CDR3 has 14 residues. V dropped 2 bases and J dropped 2 bases, with 8 bases sitting between them.

V usage is TRBV30 and J usage is TRBJ1-1, with D maybe TRBD1 (5 bases). V was shortened by 4 bases and J by 1 base, with 13 bases between the two germline ends. The germline V gene encodes CDR1 GTSNPN and CDR2 SVGIG (reference sequence). The CDR3 extends over 14 amino acids. The CDR3 nucleotides read TGTGCCTGGATACGGTTGGGGCAGAACACTGAAGCTTTCTTT. It translates to CAWIRLGQNTEAFF.

The genes are TRBV7-2 and TRBJ2-7; a possible D gene is TRBD2 (6 bases). The germline V and J ends were trimmed by 5 bases and 3 bases, with 14 bases remaining between them. Germline values: CDR1 SGHTA, CDR2 FQGNSA. The length of the CDR3 is 14 residues. CDR3 residues: CASSPMGEVYEQYF. CDR3 DNA sequence: TGTGCCAGCAGCCCGATGGGGGAGGTCTACGAGCAGTACTTC.

The chain combines TRBV4-1 with TRBJ2-1; 9 nucleotides line up with TRBD2. Trimming took 0 bases from V and 8 from J; bases not matched to a gene: 2. Germline-derived CDR1 and CDR2 are MGHRA and YSYEKL. This CDR3 contains 14 residues. CDR3 bases: TGCGCCAGCAGCCAAGAGGGACTAGCCCATGAGCAGTTCTTC. This translates into CASSQEGLAHEQFF.

This clone came up a few times. J is TRBJ2-5 and V is TRBV4-1, with TRBD2 matching 9 bases. J gave up 3 bases and V 6 bases, and 8 bases lay outside the gene matches. From germline, CDR1 is MGHRA and CDR2 YSYEKL. The CDR3 is made up of 15 amino acids. The CDR3 region has the DNA TGCGCCAGCAGGAAAGGGTCTAGCGGGGAAGAGACCCAGTACTTC. As protein: CASRKGSSGEETQYF.